What follows are 7 T cell receptor beta chains derived from one specimen sequenced in a study of technical replicates of blood from a handful of donors. Data came from immunoSEQ multiplex PCR; TCRdb stores just in-frame clones and leaves some out. The profile shows 70,000 to 95,000 clones, about 94% of them singletons. The sample consisted of T cells isolated from PBMCs. The origin of the receptors is a human donor in good health.

This chain connects TRBV6-1 to TRBJ2-5, with D uncertain. The CDR3 has 13 residues. Trimming took off 1 base at V and 5 bases at J, with 8 bases between the two ends. Germline V gene sequence: CDR1 MNHNS, CDR2 SASEGT. This chain's CDR3 is CASSEGVWETQYF. CDR3 sequence (DNA): TGTGCCAGCAGTGAAGGAGTCTGGGAGACCCAGTACTTC.

This chain uses TRBV5-4 with TRBJ2-3; D perhaps matches TRBD2 (6 bases). The CDR3 has 16 amino acids. Trimming stripped 6 bases from V and 3 bases from J, with 20 bases between. CDR1 and CDR2 from the germline V gene are SGHNT and YYREEE (reference sequence). The CDR3 here is CASTTGAPSSTDTQYF. The CDR3 bases are TGTGCCAGCACAACGGGAGCCCCATCATCAACAGATACGCAGTATTTT.

The chain employs TRBV11-3 and TRBJ1-5; D uncertain. The length of the CDR3 is 13 residues. Germline assignment: CDR1 SGHNT and CDR2 YENEEA. V was cut by 3 bases and J by 3 bases, with 6 bases left in between. CDR3 in amino acids: CASSFQANQPQHF. In DNA, the CDR3 is TGTGCCAGCAGCTTCCAGGCCAATCAGCCCCAGCATTTT. The full variable domain, in which reference TRBV11-3 and TRBJ1-5 provide the parts outside the CDR3, is EAGVVQSPRYKIIEKKQPVAFWCNPISGHNTLYWYLQNLGQGPELLIRYENEEAVDDSQLPKDRFSAERLKGVDSTLKIQPAELGDSAVYLCASSFQANQPQHFGDGTRLSIL.

The rearrangement links TRBV7-9 to TRBJ2-5, with 7 bases aligning to TRBD2. The germline V gene has CDR1 SEHNR and CDR2 FQNEAQ (reference sequence). This CDR3 has 13 amino acids. The junction had 7 bases not matched to a gene; V was cut back by 8 bases and J by 4 bases. This CDR3 is CASRRPGGETQYF. In DNA form, the CDR3 reads TGTGCCAGCCGCCGACCGGGAGGAGAGACCCAGTACTTC.

The chain is built from TRBV4-1 and TRBJ2-7, with D possibly being TRBD2 (6 bases). The germline V gene encodes CDR1 MGHRA and CDR2 YSYEKL. The length of the CDR3 is 15 residues. V lost 1 base to trimming and J lost 2 bases, with 12 bases between them. The CDR3 region is CASSQVPGGTYEQYF. The DNA of the CDR3 is TGCGCCAGCAGCCAAGTACCAGGAGGGACCTACGAGCAGTACTTC.

This chain uses TRBV5-6 with TRBJ1-6; TRBD1 might be the D (6 bases). Trimming cost V 3 bases and J 3 bases, with 16 bases left between them. The germline V gene has CDR1 SGHDT and CDR2 YYEEEE. CDR3 length: 17 residues. The CDR3 nucleotides read TGTGCCAGCAGCTCATGGACAGAAGGGCTCTATAATTCACCCCTCCACTTT. Protein sequence: CASSSWTEGLYNSPLHF. Based on the CDR3 plus reference TRBV5-6 and TRBJ1-6, the full variable domain is DAGVTQSPTHLIKTRGQQVTLRCSPKSGHDTVSWYQQALGQGPQFIFQYYEEEERQRGNFPDRFSGHQFPNYSSELNVNALLLGDSALYLCASSSWTEGLYNSPLHFGNGTRLTVT.

The V call is TRBV19, the J call TRBJ2-1, with D tentatively TRBD2 (6 bases). Per the germline V gene, CDR1 is LNHDA and CDR2 is SQIVND (reference sequence). CDR3 size: 17 residues. Trimming took off 5 bases at V and 0 bases at J, with 17 bases between the two ends. The CDR3 loop reads CASSPTPGVSSYNEQFF. The CDR3 nucleotides read TGTGCCAGTAGTCCCACCCCGGGGGTTAGCTCCTACAATGAGCAGTTCTTC.